Here is one T cell receptor beta chain with its context. This specimen comes from a study of cytomegalovirus exposure and HLA in healthy donors. The CDR3 length is 18 residues. From germline, CDR1 is MNHNS and CDR2 SASEGT. Trimming at V came to 3 bases and at J to 2 bases, leaving 11 bases not matched to a gene. The study ran its PCR with 60 Vbeta and 13 Jbeta primers. Using immunoSEQ multiplex PCR, the repertoire was profiled, and TCRdb retains in-frame clones only, with some absent. The sample yields about 140,000 clones, roughly 80% seen once. The receptor was isolated from a boy between 2 and 10 years old in good health and CMV-seronegative. The specimen sequenced was PBMCs. The chain carries TRBV6-1 and TRBJ2-7; TRBD2 matches 12 bases. CDR3 in DNA: TGTGCCAGCAGTGACAGTCCACTAGCGGGGGGCCTTACCTACGAGCAGTACTTC. Translated: CASSDSPLAGGLTYEQYF.